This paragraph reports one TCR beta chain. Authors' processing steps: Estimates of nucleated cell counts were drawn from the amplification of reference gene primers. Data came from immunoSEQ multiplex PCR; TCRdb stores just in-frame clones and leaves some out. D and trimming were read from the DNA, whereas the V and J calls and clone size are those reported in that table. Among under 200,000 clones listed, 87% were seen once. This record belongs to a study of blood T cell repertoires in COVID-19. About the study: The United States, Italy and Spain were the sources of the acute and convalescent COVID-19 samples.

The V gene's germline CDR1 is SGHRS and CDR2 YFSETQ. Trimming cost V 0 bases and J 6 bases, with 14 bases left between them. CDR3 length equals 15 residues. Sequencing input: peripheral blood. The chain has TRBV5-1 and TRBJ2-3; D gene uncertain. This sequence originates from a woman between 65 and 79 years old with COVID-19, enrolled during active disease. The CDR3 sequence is CASSLEPLGSDTQYF. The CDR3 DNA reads TGCGCCAGCAGCTTGGAACCCCTAGGCTCCGATACGCAGTATTTT.